This is a list of T cell receptor beta chains from one sample in a study of blood T cells in healthy people across ages. Using its own MiXCR run on the 5' RACE reads, TCRdb lists one record per CDR3 protein. Here the sample spans about 650,000 distinct CDR3 sequences, less than 40% being singletons. Sequenced: blood. These receptors all stem from a woman aged 80 or older in good health. The CDR3 runs from the conserved cysteine through the conserved F or W. The order of the fields is D gene, J gene, clone size, V gene, CDR3 DNA, CDR3 protein. The D gene is left open where the match is weak. Expanded clones get a size class; other rows say once, few or many, or leave the size out.

>NA|TRBJ2-3|NA|TRBV11-2
TGTGCCAGCAGCTTATCTTGGGTGACAGATACGCAGTATTTT
CASSLSWVTDTQYF
>TRBD1|TRBJ1-1|few|TRBV7-9
TGTGCCAGCAGCCCTCATAGGACAGGGATGAACACTGAAGCTTTCTTT
CASSPHRTGMNTEAFF
>NA|TRBJ2-1|few|TRBV3-1
TGTGCCAGCAGCGGAGGTGGTGCCGGGCACAATGAGCAGTTCTTC
CASSGGGAGHNEQFF
>NA|TRBJ1-4|many|TRBV5-1
TGCGCCAGCAGCTTGGAAGGGTTAACTAATGAAAAACTGTTTTTT
CASSLEGLTNEKLFF
>NA|TRBJ1-5|NA|TRBV24-1
TGTGCCACCAGTGAGCCTCCCCCGTTTCCAGGGGAGAATCAGCCCCAGCATTTT
CATSEPPPFPGENQPQHF
>NA|TRBJ2-3|many|TRBV28
TGTGCCAGTAGAGTTCCGGGCCATAGCACAGATACGCAGTATTTT
CASRVPGHSTDTQYF
>NA|TRBJ1-2|NA|TRBV18
TGTGCCAGCTCACCAAATGACGGCGGATATGGCTACACCTTC
CASSPNDGGYGYTF
>NA|TRBJ1-2|few|TRBV20-1
TGCAGTGCGGCTGGGGGCTACACCTTC
CSAAGGYTF
>TRBD1|TRBJ1-6|few|TRBV6-2/TRBV6-3
TGTGTCAGCAGTGCCGGACAGGGCTATAATTCACCCCTCCACTTT
CVSSAGQGYNSPLHF
>NA|TRBJ1-6|few|TRBV13
TGTGCCAGCAGCTTACTCGTCCTCGGCGCCAATTCACCCCTCCACTTT
CASSLLVLGANSPLHF
>TRBD1|TRBJ2-5|NA|TRBV2
TGTGCCAGCAGGGAGTACAGGGGGAGAGAGACCCAGTACTTC
CASREYRGRETQYF
>NA|TRBJ2-1|many|TRBV9
TGTGCCAGCAGCAGGGACACCGGGATGGATGAGCAGTTCTTC
CASSRDTGMDEQFF
>NA|TRBJ2-7|NA|TRBV11-2
TGTGCCAGCAGCTTACGACCGGGGCCCTCCTACGAGCAGTACTTC
CASSLRPGPSYEQYF
>NA|TRBJ2-1|NA|TRBV29-1
TGCAGCGTTGTCTTGGTATATGAGCAGTTCTTC
CSVVLVYEQFF
>NA|TRBJ1-5|NA|TRBV2
TGTGCCAGCCACACAGGGCCTAATCGGCCCCAGCATTTT
CASHTGPNRPQHF